Below, 6 T cell receptor beta chains from the same sample are listed, as sequenced in a study of memory CD4+ T cells and cytomegalovirus serostatus. The sort gate was single viable CD3+CD4+CD8-CD45RO+ cells for memory CD4+ T cells. Only in-frame clones appear in the TCRdb table, and some are missing; sequencing was by immunoSEQ multiplex PCR. The data show approximately 50,000 clones, over 70% seen once. The specimen sequenced was memory CD4+ T cells from blood. Receptor source: an adult in good health and CMV-seropositive.

This chain uses TRBV5-6 with TRBJ1-2; D possibly corresponds to TRBD1 (6 bases). This CDR3 comprises 13 residues. Germline V gene sequence: CDR1 SGHDT, CDR2 YYEEEE. V lost 2 bases to trimming and J lost 7 bases, with 12 bases between them. DNA of the CDR3: TGTGCCAGCAGCTTCGCAGGGGCCTCTGGCTACACCTTC. Translated, it gives CASSFAGASGYTF.

The chain links TRBV4-3 to TRBJ2-1; D might be TRBD1 or TRBD2, each matching 5 bases. The germline V gene has CDR1 LGHNA and CDR2 YSLEER. V dropped 0 bases and J dropped 5 bases, with 17 bases sitting between them. There are 17 residues in the CDR3. CDR3 sequence (DNA): TGCGCCAGCAGCCAAGATGTCCCTGAGGGGAGCCACAATGAGCAGTTCTTC. Protein: CASSQDVPEGSHNEQFF.

The V gene is TRBV19, the J gene TRBJ1-5; no reliable D call. Trimming removed 5 bases from V and 5 bases from J, with 10 bases in between. Germline V gene data show CDR1 as LNHDA and CDR2 as SQIVND (reference sequence). This CDR3 has 13 amino acids. CDR3 in amino acids: CASSREWDQPQHF. In nucleotides, the CDR3 is TGTGCCAGTAGTCGTGAGTGGGATCAGCCCCAGCATTTT.

This rearrangement joins TRBV5-4 to TRBJ1-2, with a tentative D call TRBD1 (5 bases). Germline-derived CDR1 and CDR2 are SGHNT and YYREEE (reference sequence). The CDR3 loop spans 15 amino acids. V was shortened by 5 bases and J by 1 base, with 15 bases between the two germline ends. The CDR3 DNA is TGTGCCAGCAGGAGCCCGGAGGGGAGTAACTATGGCTACACCTTC. This translates into CASRSPEGSNYGYTF.

V gene TRBV28 combines with J gene TRBJ2-1; D might be TRBD2 (5 bases). CDR1 and CDR2 from the germline V gene are MDHEN and SYDVKM. Trimming left V 6 bases short and J 8 bases short, with 20 bases between. The length of the CDR3 is 15 residues. In DNA, the CDR3 is TGTGCCAGCAGCCGTAGAGGGATCGGACTCGATGAGCAGTTCTTC. Translated, it gives CASSRRGIGLDEQFF.

The genes are TRBV5-1 and TRBJ2-1; the D gene is possibly TRBD2 (6 bases). CDR1 is SGHRS and CDR2 is YFSETQ in the germline V gene. Trimming removed 6 bases at V and 10 bases at J, with 26 bases between. The CDR3 has 16 amino acids. The CDR3 sequence: CASTSSASTGGVEQFF. In nucleotides, the CDR3 is TGCGCCAGCACTAGTTCCGCTTCAACGGGCGGGGTCGAGCAGTTCTTC.